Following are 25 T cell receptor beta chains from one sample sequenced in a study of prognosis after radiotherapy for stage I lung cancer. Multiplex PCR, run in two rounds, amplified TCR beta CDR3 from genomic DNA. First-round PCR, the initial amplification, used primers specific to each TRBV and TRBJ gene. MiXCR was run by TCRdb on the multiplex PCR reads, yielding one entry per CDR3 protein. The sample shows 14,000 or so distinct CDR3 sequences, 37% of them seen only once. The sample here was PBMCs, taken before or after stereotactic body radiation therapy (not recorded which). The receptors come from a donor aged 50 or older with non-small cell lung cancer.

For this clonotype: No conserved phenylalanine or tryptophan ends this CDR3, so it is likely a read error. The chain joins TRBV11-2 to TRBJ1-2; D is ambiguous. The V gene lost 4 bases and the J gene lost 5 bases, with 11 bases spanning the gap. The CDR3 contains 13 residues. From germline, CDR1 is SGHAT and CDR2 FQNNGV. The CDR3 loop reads CASSSAQVYGYTL. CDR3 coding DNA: TGTGCCAGCAGCTCAGCCCAGGTTTATGGCTACACCCTC.

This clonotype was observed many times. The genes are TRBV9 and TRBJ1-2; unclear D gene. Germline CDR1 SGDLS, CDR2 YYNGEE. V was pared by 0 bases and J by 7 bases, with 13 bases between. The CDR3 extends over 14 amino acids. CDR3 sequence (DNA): TGTGCCAGCAGCGTAGGGGTGGGGATAGGTGGCTACACCTTC. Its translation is CASSVGVGIGGYTF.

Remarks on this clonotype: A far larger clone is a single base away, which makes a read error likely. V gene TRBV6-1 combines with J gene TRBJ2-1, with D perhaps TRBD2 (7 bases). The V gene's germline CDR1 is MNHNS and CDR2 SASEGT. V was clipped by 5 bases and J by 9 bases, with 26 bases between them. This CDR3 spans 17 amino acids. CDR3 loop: CASSYQGAGGGDPEQFF. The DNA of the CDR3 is TGTGCCAGCAGTTACCAGGGAGCAGGAGGGGGGGACCCTGAGCAGTTCTTC.

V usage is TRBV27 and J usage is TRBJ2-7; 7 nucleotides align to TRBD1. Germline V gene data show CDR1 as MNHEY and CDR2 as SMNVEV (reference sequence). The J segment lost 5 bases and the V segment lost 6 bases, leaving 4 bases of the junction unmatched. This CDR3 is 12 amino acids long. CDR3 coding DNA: TGTGCCAGCAGCCCGACAGGGAACGAGCAGTACTTC. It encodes CASSPTGNEQYF.

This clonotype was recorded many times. CDR3 loop: CASSPSTSGATDTQYF. DNA for the CDR3: TGTGCCAGCAGTCCCTCTACTAGCGGTGCCACAGATACGCAGTATTTT. This sequence joins TRBV6-9 and TRBJ2-3, with TRBD2 matching over 8 bases. V shed 5 bases and J 2 bases; nucleotides not matched to a gene: 9. From germline, CDR1 is MNHGY and CDR2 SVAAGI. This CDR3 has 16 amino acids.

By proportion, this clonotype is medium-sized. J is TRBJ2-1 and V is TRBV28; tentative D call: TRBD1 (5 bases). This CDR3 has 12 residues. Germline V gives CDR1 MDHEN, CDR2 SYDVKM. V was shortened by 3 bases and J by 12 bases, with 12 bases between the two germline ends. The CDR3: CASSFSGLGQFF. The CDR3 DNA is TGTGCCAGCAGTTTCTCAGGGTTAGGGCAGTTCTTC.

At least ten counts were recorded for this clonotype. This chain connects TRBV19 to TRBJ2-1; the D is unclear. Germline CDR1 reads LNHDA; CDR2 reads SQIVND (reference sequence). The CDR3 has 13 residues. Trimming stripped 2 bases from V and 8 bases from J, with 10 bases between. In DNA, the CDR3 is TGTGCCAGTAGTATAAGTAGTAGGCATGAGCAGTTCTTC. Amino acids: CASSISSRHEQFF. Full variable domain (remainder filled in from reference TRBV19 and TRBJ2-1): DGGITQSPKYLFRKEGQNVTLSCEQNLNHDAMYWYRQDPGQGLRLIYYSQIVNDFQKGDIAEGYSVSREKKESFPLTVTSAQKNPTAFYLCASSISSRHEQFFGPGTRLTVL.

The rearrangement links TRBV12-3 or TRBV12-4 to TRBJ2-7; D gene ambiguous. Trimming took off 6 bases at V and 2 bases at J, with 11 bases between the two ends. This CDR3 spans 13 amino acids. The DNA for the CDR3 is TGTGCCAGCAGAAAACCCAAGACCTACGAGCAGTACTTC. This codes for CASRKPKTYEQYF.

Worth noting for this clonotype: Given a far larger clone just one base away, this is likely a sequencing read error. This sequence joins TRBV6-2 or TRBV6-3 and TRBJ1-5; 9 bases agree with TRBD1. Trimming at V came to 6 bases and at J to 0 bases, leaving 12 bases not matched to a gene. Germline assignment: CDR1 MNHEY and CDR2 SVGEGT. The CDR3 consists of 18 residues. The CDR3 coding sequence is TGTGCCAGCAGGAAGCGGGACAGGGAGGTCCCTAGCAATCAGCCCCAGCATTTT. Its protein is CASRKRDREVPSNQPQHF.

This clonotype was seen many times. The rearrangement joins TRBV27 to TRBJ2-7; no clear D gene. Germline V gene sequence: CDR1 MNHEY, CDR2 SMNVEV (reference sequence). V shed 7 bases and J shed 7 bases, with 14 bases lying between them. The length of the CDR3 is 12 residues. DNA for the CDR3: TGTGCCAGCATATCTACCCATAGGGAGCAGTACTTC. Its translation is CASISTHREQYF.

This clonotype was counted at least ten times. The CDR3 sequence is CASSLSRRNTDTQYF. DNA of the CDR3: TGTGCCAGCAGCTTGAGCCGGAGGAACACAGATACGCAGTATTTT. The chain joins TRBV5-4 to TRBJ2-3, with a tentative D call TRBD2 (5 bases). Trimming cost V 1 base and J 2 bases, with 11 bases left between them. This CDR3 has 15 residues. CDR1 is SGHNT and CDR2 is YYREEE in the germline V gene (reference sequence).

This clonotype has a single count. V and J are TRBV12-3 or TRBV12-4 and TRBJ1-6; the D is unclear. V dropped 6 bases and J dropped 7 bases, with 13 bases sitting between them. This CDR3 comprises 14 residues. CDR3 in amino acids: CASRQRSMNSPLHF. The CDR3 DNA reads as TGTGCCAGCAGGCAGAGGTCGATGAATTCACCCCTCCACTTT.

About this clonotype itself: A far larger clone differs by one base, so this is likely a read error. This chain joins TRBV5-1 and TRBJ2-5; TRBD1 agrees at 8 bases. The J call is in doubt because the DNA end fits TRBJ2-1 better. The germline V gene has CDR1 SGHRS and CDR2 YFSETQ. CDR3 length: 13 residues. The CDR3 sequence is CASSRGDRNDQFF. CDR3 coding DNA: TGCGCCAGCAGTCGCGGGGACAGGAATGATCAGTTCTTC.

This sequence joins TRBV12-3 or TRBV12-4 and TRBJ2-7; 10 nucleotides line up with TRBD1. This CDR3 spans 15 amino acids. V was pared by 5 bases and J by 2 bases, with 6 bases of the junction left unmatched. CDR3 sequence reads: CASSGRQGATYEQYF. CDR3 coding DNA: TGTGCCAGCAGTGGCCGACAGGGGGCGACCTACGAGCAGTACTTC.

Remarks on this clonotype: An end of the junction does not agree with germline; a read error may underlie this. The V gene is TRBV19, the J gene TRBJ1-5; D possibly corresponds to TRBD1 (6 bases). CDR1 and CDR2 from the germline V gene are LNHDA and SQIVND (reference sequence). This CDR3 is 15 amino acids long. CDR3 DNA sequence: TGTGACAGTAGTACTACAGGGTTCAGCAATCAGGCCCAGCATTTT. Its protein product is CDSSTTGFSNQAQHF.

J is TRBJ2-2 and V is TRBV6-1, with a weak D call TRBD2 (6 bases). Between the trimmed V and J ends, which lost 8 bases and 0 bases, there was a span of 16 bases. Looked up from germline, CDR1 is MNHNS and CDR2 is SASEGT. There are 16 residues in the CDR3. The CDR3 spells CASGGCSDSNTGELFF. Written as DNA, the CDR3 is TGTGCCAGCGGGGGGTGTTCTGATTCGAACACCGGGGAGCTGTTTTTT.

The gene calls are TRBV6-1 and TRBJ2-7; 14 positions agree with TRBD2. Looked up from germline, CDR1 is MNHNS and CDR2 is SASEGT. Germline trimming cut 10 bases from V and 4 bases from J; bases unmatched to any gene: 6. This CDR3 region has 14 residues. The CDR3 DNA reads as TGTGCCACCGGGACTAGCGGGGGTTCTTACGAGCAGTACTTC. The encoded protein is CATGTSGGSYEQYF.

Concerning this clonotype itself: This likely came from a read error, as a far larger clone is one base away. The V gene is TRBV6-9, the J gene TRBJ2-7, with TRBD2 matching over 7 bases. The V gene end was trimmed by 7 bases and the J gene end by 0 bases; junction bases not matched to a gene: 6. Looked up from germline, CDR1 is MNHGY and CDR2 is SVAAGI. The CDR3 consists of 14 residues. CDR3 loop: CASKRGPGSYEQYF. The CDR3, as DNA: TGTGCCAGCAAGCGGGGACCGGGCTCCTACGAGCAGTACTTC.

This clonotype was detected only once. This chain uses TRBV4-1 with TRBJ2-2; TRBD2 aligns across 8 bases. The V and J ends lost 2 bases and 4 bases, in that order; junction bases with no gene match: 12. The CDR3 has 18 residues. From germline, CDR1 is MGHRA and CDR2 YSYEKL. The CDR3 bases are TGCGCCAGCAGCCAAACGGTACTCGACGGGGGGGCCACCGGGGAGCTGTTTTTT. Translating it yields CASSQTVLDGGATGELFF.

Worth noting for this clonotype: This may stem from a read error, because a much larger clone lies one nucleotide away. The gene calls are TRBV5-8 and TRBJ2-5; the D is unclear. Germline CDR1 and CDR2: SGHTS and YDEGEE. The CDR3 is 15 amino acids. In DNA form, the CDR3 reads TGTGCCATCAGCTTGAGGTTTAAGGTCTGGGAGACCCAGTACTTC. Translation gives CAISLRFKVWETQYF.

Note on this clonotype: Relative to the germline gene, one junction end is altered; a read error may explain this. CDR3 sequence: CASRGDYEQYF. The CDR3 DNA follows: TGTGCCAGCAGGGGCGACTACGAGCAATACTTC. The chain uses TRBV6-1 and TRBJ2-7, with D maybe TRBD2 (5 bases). This CDR3 region has 11 residues. Germline CDR1 reads MNHNS; CDR2 reads SASEGT.

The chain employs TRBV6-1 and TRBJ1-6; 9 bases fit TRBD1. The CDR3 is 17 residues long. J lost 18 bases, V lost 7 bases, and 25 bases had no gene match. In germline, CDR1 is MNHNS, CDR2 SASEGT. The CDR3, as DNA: TGTGCCAGCAAGGGACAGGGCTGGATTTTAGATAATTCACACCGCCACTTT. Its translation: CASKGQGWILDNSHRHF.

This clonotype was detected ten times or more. The CDR3, as DNA: TGTGCCAGCAGCGAACCACCGGGACACCCTTCCTCCTACAATGAGCAGTTCTTC. Protein product: CASSEPPGHPSSYNEQFF. The chain combines TRBV9 with TRBJ2-1; D may be TRBD1 (6 bases). Between the trimmed V and J ends, which lost 3 bases and 0 bases, there was a span of 19 bases. Germline V gene lookup returns CDR1 SGDLS and CDR2 YYNGEE. The CDR3 consists of 18 residues.

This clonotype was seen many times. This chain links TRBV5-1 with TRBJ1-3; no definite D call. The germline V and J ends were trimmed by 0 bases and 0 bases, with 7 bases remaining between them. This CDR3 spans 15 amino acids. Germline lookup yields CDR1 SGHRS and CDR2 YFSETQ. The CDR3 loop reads CASSLDGSSGNTIYF. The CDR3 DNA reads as TGCGCCAGCAGCTTGGACGGTAGCTCTGGAAACACCATATATTTT.

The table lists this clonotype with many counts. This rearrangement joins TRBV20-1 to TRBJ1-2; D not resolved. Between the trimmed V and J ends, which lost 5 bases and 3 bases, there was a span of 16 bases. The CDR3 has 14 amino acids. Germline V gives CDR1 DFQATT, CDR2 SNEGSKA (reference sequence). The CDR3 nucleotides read TGCAGTGCTCCCTCTGTACTACGGGACTATGGCTACACCTTC. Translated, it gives CSAPSVLRDYGYTF.